These 3 T cell receptor beta chains share one sample of origin, sequenced in a study of shared clonotypes between healthy human individuals. TCRdb's copy holds only in-frame clones and misses some; the assay was immunoSEQ multiplex PCR. The table includes about 2.1 million clones, 93% detected once. Terminally differentiated effector memory CD45RA+ cells were excluded from the naive CD8 cells, which were CD45RO-negative and positively selected for CCR7. The source material was naive CD8+ T cells from PBMCs. The receptors stem from a man aged 18 to 30 in good health. Some clones in this sample may be carry-over from other donors' samples.

The chain links TRBV5-1 to TRBJ2-4; 8 nucleotides match TRBD1. The V gene's germline CDR1 is SGHRS and CDR2 YFSETQ. This CDR3 is built from 17 residues. V lost 0 bases to trimming and J lost 1 base; unmatched junction nucleotides: 6. As DNA, the CDR3 is TGCGCCAGCAGCTTGGCAGGGGGCGAATGGGCCAAAAACATTCAGTACTTC. The encoded protein is CASSLAGGEWAKNIQYF. Drawing the rest from reference TRBV5-1 and TRBJ2-4, the complete variable domain is KAGVTQTPRYLIKTRGQQVTLSCSPISGHRSVSWYQQTPGQGLQFLFEYFSETQRNKGNFPGRFSGRQFSNSRSEMNVSTLELGDSALYLCASSLAGGEWAKNIQYFGAGTRLSVL.

This clone was seen a single time. V gene TRBV12-5 combines with J gene TRBJ2-1, with TRBD2 as a possible D gene (6 bases). Trimming shortened V by 9 bases and J by 8 bases, and 17 bases separated the two germline ends. Per the germline V gene, CDR1 is LGHNT and CDR2 is FRNRAP. The CDR3 consists of 13 residues. CDR3 sequence: CARIIGSKHEQFF. DNA of the CDR3: TGTGCTAGAATTATCGGGAGTAAGCATGAGCAGTTCTTC. The entire variable domain, with the rest obtained from reference TRBV12-5 and TRBJ2-1, is as follows: DARVTQTPRHKVTEMGQEVTMRCQPILGHNTVFWYRQTMMQGLELLAYFRNRAPLDDSGMPKDRFSAEMPDATLATLKIQPSEPRDSAVYFCARIIGSKHEQFFGPGTRLTVL.

The chain combines TRBV28 with TRBJ2-3, with D unclear. This CDR3 has 12 residues. Trimming left V 6 bases short and J 6 bases short, with 10 bases between. Germline V lookup: CDR1 MDHEN, CDR2 SYDVKM. CDR3 protein: CASSPIGDTQYF. In nucleotides, the CDR3 is TGTGCCAGCAGCCCGATTGGGGATACGCAGTATTTT.